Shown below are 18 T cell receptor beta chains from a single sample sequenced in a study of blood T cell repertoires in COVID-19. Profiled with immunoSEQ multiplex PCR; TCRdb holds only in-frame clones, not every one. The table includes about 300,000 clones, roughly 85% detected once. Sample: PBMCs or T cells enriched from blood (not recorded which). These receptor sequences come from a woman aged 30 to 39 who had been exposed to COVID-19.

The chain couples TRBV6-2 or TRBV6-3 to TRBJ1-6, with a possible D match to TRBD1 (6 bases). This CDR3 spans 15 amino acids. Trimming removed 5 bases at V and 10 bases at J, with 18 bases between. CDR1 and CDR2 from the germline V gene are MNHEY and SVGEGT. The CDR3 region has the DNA TGTGCCAGCAGTCCCGAAGGCGGGGGGCGGTCACCCCTCCACTTT. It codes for CASSPEGGGRSPLHF.

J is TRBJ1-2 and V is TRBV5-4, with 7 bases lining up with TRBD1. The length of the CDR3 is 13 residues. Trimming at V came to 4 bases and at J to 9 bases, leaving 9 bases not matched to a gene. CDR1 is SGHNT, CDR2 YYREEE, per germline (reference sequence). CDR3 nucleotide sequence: TGTGCCAGCAGCCCCACGAGGGGGCAACGCTACACCTTC. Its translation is CASSPTRGQRYTF.

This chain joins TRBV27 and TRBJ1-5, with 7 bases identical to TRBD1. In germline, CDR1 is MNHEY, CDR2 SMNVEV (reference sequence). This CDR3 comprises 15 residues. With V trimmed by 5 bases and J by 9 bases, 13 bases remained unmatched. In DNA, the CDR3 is TGTGCCAGCAGTCCAAATACAGGGGCCCTGGGGCCCCAGCATTTT. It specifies CASSPNTGALGPQHF.

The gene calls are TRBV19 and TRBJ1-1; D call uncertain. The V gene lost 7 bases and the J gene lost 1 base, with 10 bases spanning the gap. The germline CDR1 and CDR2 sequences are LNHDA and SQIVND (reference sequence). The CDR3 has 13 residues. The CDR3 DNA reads TGTGCCAGTACCCCACGGGAGAACACTGAAGCTTTCTTT. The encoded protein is CASTPRENTEAFF.

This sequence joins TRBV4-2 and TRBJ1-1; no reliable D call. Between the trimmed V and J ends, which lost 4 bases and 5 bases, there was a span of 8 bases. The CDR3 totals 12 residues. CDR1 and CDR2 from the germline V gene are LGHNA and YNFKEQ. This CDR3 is CASSPGGTEAFF. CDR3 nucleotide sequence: TGTGCCAGCAGCCCGGGAGGAACTGAAGCTTTCTTT.

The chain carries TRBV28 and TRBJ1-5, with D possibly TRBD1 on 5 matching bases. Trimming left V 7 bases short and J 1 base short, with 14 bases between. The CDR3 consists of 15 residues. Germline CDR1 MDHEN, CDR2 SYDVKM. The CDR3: CASTTPRGSNQPQHF. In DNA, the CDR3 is TGTGCCAGCACCACACCGCGGGGGAGCAATCAGCCCCAGCATTTT.

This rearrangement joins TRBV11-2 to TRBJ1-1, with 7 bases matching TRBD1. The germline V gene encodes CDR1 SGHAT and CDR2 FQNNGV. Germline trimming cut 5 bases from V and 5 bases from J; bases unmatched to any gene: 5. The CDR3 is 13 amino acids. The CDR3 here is CASSANRGTEAFF. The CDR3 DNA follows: TGTGCCAGCAGCGCGAACAGGGGAACTGAAGCTTTCTTT.

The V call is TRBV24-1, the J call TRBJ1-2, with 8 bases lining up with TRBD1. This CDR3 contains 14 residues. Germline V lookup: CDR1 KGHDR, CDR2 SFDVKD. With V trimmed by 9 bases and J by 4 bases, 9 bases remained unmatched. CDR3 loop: CATQATDRVYGYTF. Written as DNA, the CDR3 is TGTGCCACCCAAGCCACGGACAGGGTCTATGGCTACACCTTC.

The DNA of the CDR3 is TGTGCCAGCAGTTTATGGGGTAGCGGCCAAGAGACCCAGTACTTC. It is translated as CASSLWGSGQETQYF. This sequence joins TRBV28 and TRBJ2-5; a possible D gene is TRBD2 (6 bases). V was cut by 0 bases and J by 1 base, with 9 bases left in between. The CDR3 consists of 15 residues. Per the germline V gene, CDR1 is MDHEN and CDR2 is SYDVKM.

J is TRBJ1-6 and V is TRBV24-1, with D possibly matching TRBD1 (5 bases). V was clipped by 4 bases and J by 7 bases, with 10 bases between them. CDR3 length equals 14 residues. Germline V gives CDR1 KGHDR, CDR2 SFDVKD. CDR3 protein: CATSDDSWNSPLHF. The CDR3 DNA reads TGTGCCACCAGTGACGACAGTTGGAATTCACCCCTCCACTTT.

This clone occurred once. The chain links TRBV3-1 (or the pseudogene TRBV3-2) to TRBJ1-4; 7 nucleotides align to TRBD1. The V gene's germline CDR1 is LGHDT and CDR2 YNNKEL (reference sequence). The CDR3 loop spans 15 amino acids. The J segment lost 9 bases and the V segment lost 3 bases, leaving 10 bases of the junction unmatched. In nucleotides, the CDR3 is TGTGCCAGCAGCCATAGGGGGCAGGGGGTTAAAAAACTGTTTTTT. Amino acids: CASSHRGQGVKKLFF.

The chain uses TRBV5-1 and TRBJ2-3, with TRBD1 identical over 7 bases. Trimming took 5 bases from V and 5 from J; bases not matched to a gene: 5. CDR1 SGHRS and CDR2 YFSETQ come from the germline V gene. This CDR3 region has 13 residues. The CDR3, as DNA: TGCGCCAGCAGTCACAACAGGGGAGATACGCAGTATTTT. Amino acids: CASSHNRGDTQYF.

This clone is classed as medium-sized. The CDR3 region is CASSQDIGGPDTQYF. The CDR3 coding sequence is TGTGCCAGCAGCCAAGATATAGGAGGTCCAGATACGCAGTATTTT. This chain links TRBV4-2 with TRBJ2-3, with TRBD2 as a possible D gene (5 bases). Germline CDR1 is LGHNA and CDR2 is YNFKEQ. CDR3 length: 15 amino acids. V lost 0 bases and J 4 bases, leaving 11 bases between the germline ends.

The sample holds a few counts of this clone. CDR3 protein: CASSVGTSGSEQFF. CDR3 coding DNA: TGTGCCAGCAGTGTCGGGACTAGCGGGAGTGAGCAGTTCTTC. This chain uses TRBV6-4 with TRBJ2-1; 14 bases are shared with TRBD2. V shed 4 bases and J 9 bases; nucleotides not matched to a gene: 2. The CDR3 has 14 amino acids. Germline loops: CDR1 MRHNA, CDR2 SNTAGT.

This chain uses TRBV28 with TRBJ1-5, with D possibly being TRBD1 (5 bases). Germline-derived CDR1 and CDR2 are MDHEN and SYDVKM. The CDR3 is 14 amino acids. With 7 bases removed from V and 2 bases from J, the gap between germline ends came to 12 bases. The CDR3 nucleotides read TGTGCCAGCAACAGTGGGGGGGGCAATCAGCCCCAGCATTTT. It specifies CASNSGGGNQPQHF.

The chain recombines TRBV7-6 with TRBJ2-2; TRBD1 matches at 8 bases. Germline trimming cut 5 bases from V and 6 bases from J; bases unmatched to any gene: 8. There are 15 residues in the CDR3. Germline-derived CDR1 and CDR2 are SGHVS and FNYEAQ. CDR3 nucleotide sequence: TGTGCCAGCAGCACAGATTACAGGGGGGCCGGGGAGCTGTTTTTT. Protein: CASSTDYRGAGELFF.

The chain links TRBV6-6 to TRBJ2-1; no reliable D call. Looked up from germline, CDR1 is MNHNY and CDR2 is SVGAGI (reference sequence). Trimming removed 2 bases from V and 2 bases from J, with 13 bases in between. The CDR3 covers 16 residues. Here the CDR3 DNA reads TGTGCCAGCAGTTACCCCCTTCAAAGCCCCTACAATGAGCAGTTCTTC. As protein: CASSYPLQSPYNEQFF.

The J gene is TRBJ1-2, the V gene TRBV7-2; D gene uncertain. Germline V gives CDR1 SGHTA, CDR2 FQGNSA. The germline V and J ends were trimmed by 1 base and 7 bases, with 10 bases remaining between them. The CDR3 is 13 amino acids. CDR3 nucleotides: TGTGCCAGCAGCTTAGGGGGAGGAGGTGGCTACACCTTC. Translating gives CASSLGGGGGYTF.